The clone carrying this TCR beta chain was picked up one time. This CDR3 is built from 17 residues. V gave up 2 bases and J gave up 0 bases, with 12 bases separating them. In germline, CDR1 is SGHRS, CDR2 YFSETQ. Adults between about 18 and 89 years of age took part from about two dozen US areas. The data were obtained in a study of blood T cell repertoires in COVID-19. Overall study context: The United States, Italy and Spain were the sources of the acute and convalescent COVID-19 samples. In each case, the material was cDNA or gDNA derived from T cells, B-cell-depleted T cells, or PBMCs.

Authors' processing steps: Reference gene primer amplification in the assay estimated nucleated cell counts. The assay was immunoSEQ multiplex PCR, and TCRdb's table has in-frame clones only and misses some. V and J calls plus clone size are reproduced from that table; the DNA served to infer D and trimming. The table records about 150,000 clones, around 73% of them present only once. This chain uses TRBV5-1 with TRBJ2-6, with a weak D call TRBD2 (6 bases). The sequence came from a woman between 45 and 60 years old who had recovered from COVID-19. Sequenced material: PBMCs or T cells enriched from blood (not recorded which). CDR3 region: CASSFKGLRSGANVLTF. CDR3 sequence (DNA): TGCGCCAGCAGCTTTAAGGGACTGCGCTCTGGGGCCAACGTCCTGACTTTC.